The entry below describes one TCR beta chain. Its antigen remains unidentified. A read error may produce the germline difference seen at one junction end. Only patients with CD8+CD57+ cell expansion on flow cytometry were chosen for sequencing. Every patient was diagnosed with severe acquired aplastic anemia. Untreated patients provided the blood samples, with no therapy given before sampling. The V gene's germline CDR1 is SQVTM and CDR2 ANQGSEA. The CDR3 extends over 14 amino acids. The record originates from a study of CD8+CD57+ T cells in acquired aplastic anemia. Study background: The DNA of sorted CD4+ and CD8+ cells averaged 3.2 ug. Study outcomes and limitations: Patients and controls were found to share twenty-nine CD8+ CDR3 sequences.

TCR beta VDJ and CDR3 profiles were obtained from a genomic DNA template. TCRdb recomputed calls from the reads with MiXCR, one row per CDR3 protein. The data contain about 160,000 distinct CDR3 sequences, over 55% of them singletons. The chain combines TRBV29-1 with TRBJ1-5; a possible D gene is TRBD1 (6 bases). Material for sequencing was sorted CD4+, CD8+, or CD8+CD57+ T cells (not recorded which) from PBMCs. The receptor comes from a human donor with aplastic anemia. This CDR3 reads CSVAGGDRNQPQHF. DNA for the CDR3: TGCAGCGTTGCGGGGGGCGATCGCAATCAGCCTCAGCATTTT.